Reported below is one TCR beta chain. Its antigen is currently unknown. V lost 5 bases, J lost 1 base, and 6 bases stayed unmatched. The CDR3 has 15 amino acids. CDR1 is SGHTA and CDR2 is FQGNSA in the germline V gene. PCR was performed using 60 Vbeta and 13 Jbeta primers. TCRdb's table, derived via immunoSEQ multiplex PCR, lists solely in-frame clones and lacks some. Recorded for this sample: about 170,000 clones. The record originates from a study of cytomegalovirus exposure and HLA in healthy donors. Study-wide context: Counted in an early data release were 75 million to 85 million unique TCRs from HLA-typed donors. Study conclusions and caveats: Most TCR sequences were seen very rarely across donors, but some public TCRs occurred in many. In presence/absence analyses, roughly uniform sequencing depth across donors was assumed. In the analysis, some V segments, TRBV6-2 and TRBV6-3 included, were excluded as indistinguishable.

V is TRBV7-2 and J is TRBJ2-5; TRBD1 matches at 8 bases. The sequencing input was PBMCs. The receptor was isolated from a woman aged 55-75 years in good health and CMV-seronegative. The CDR3 loop reads CASSRRQGFQETQYF. The CDR3 DNA reads TGTGCCAGCAGCCGGCGACAGGGGTTCCAAGAGACCCAGTACTTC.